Only a few counts were recorded for the clone carrying this TCR beta chain. Its matching antigen is unknown. Each patient's relapse followed autologous stem cell transplantation, and brentuximab vedotin exposure varied. V lost 3 bases and J 6 bases, leaving 18 bases between the germline ends. Germline V gene data show CDR1 as KGHSH and CDR2 as LQKENI. CDR3 length equals 16 residues. The entry originates in a study of PD-1 blockade in classical Hodgkin lymphoma. Study background: Intravenous nivolumab at 3 mg/kg was given to patients every 2 weeks.

The assay was immunoSEQ multiplex PCR, and TCRdb's table has in-frame clones only and misses some. The sample contains about 14,000 clones, 75% to 85% of which appear only once. General study results and limits: Diversity similar to that of newly diagnosed patients was seen at baseline in complete responders. Diversity in CD4+ TCRs, unlike that measured in CD8+ TCRs, had risen significantly by C4D1. TCR diversity at baseline was reported to be reduced in newly diagnosed patients relative to healthy donors.

The sequences come from peripheral blood mononuclear cells (PBMCs), collected before the second cycle of nivolumab. This receptor was taken from a human donor with classical Hodgkin lymphoma. This chain joins TRBV18 and TRBJ1-5; possibly TRBD1 for D (6 bases). This CDR3 is CASSPTEGGFGQPQHF. In nucleotides, the CDR3 is TGTGCCAGCTCACCGACCGAGGGGGGGTTTGGTCAGCCCCAGCATTTT.